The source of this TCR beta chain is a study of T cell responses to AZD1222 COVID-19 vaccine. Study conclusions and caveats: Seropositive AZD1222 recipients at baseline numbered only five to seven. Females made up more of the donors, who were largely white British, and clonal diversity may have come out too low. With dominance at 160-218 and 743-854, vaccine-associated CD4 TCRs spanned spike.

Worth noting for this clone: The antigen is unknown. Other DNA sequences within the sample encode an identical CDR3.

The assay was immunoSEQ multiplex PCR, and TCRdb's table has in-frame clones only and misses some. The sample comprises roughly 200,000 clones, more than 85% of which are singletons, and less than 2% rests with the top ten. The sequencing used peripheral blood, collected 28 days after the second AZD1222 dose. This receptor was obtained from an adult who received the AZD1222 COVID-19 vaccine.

The CDR3 loop reads CASSPGGSYNEQFF. CDR3 sequence (DNA): TGTGCCAGCTCACCGGGGGGCTCCTACAATGAGCAGTTCTTC. V and J are TRBV18 and TRBJ2-1, with D possibly being TRBD2 (6 bases). Germline CDR1 and CDR2: KGHSH and LQKENI. CDR3 length: 14 residues. V was cut by 3 bases and J by 0 bases, with 6 bases left in between.